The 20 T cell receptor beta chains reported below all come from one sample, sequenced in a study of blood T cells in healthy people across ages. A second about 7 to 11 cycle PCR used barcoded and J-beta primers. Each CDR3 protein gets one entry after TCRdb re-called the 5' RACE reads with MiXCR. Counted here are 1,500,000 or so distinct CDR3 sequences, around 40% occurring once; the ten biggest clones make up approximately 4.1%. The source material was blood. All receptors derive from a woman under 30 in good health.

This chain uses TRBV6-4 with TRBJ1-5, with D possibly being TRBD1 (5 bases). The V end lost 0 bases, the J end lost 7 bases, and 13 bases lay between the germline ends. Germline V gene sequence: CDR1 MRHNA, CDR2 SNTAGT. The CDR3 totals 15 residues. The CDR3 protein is CASSDSAGRGQPQHF. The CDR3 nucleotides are TGTGCCAGCAGTGACTCGGCAGGGCGGGGACAGCCCCAGCATTTT.

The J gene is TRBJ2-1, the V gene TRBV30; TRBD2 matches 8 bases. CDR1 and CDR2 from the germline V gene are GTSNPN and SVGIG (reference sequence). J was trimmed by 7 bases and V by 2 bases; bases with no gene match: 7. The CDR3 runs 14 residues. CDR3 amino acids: CAWSSGGPGNEQFF. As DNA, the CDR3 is TGTGCCTGGAGTTCGGGGGGGCCTGGGAATGAGCAGTTCTTC.

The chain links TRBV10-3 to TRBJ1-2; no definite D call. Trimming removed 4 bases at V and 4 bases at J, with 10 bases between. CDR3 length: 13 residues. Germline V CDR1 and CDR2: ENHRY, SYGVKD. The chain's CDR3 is CAISAAAAYGYTF. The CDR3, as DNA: TGTGCCATCAGTGCGGCAGCGGCCTATGGCTACACCTTC.

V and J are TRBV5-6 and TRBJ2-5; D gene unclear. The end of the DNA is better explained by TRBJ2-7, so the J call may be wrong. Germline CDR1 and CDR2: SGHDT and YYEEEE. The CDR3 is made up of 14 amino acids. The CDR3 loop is CASGSTYNIYEQYF. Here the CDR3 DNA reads TGTGCCAGCGGCTCCACGTATAACATCTACGAGCAGTACTTC.

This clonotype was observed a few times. The CDR3 is CASSQAFNPDEQFF. The CDR3 DNA follows: TGTGCCAGCAGCCAAGCTTTCAACCCGGATGAGCAGTTCTTC. The J gene is TRBJ2-1, the V gene TRBV3-1; D uncertain. Germline V lookup: CDR1 LGHDT, CDR2 YNNKEL (reference sequence). The CDR3 loop spans 14 amino acids. V lost 1 base to trimming and J lost 8 bases, with 12 bases between them.

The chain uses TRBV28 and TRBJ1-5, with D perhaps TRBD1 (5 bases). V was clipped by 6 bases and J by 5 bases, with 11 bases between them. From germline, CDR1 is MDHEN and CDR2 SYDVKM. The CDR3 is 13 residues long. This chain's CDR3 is CASRSGTYQPQHF. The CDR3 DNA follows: TGTGCCAGCAGATCCGGGACGTATCAGCCCCAGCATTTT.

CDR3 coding DNA: TGTGCCAGCAGCTTACACGTGTCGGGACTAGCGGGATCGGGGGAGGAGACCCAGTACTTC. It codes for CASSLHVSGLAGSGEETQYF. The chain links TRBV7-9 to TRBJ2-5, with 13 bases lining up with TRBD2. CDR1 SEHNR and CDR2 FQNEAQ come from the germline V gene (reference sequence). After removal of 2 bases from V and 5 bases from J, the junction contained 17 bases not matched to a gene. CDR3 length: 20 amino acids.

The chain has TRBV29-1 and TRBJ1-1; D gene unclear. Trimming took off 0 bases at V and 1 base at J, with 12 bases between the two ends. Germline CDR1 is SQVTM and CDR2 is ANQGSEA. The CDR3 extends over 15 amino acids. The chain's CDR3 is CSVEDLWHPNTEAFF. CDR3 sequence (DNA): TGCAGCGTTGAAGATCTTTGGCACCCGAACACTGAAGCTTTCTTT.

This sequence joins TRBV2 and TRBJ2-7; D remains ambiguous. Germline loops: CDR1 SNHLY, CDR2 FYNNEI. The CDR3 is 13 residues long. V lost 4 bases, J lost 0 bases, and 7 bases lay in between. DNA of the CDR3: TGTGCCAGCAGTGCGTACTACTCCTACGAGCAGTACTTC. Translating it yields CASSAYYSYEQYF.

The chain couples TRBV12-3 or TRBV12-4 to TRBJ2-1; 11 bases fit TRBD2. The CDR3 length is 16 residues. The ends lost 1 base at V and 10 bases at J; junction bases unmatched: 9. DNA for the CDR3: TGTGCCAGCAGTTTAGGGGGACTAGCGGAAGGGGGGGAGCAGTTCTTC. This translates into CASSLGGLAEGGEQFF.

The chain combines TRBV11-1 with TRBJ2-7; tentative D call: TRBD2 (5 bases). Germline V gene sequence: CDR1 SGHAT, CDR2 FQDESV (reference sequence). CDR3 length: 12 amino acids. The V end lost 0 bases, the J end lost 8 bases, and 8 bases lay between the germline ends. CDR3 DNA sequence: TGTGCCAGCAGCTTAGCGGGCGGGCAGCAGTACTTC. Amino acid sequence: CASSLAGGQQYF.

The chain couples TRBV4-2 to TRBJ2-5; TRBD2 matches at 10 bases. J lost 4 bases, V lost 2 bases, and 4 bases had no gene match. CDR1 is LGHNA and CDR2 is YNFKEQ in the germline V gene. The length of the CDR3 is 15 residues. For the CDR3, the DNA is TGTGCCAGCAGCCAAATTAGCGGGAGGTTAGAGACCCAGTACTTC. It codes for CASSQISGRLETQYF.

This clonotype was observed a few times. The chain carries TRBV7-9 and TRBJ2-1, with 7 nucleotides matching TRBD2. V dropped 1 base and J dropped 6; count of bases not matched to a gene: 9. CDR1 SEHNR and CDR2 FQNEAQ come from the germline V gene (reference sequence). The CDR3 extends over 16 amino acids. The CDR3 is CASSLVRSGGLNEQFF. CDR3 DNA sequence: TGTGCCAGCAGCTTAGTACGATCGGGAGGTCTCAATGAGCAGTTCTTC.

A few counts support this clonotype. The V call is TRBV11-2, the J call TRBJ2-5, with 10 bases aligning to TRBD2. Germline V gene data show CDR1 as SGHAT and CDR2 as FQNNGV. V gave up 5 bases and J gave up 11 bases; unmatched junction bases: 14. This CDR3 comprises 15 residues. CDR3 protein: CASSPLAGVFNEQYF. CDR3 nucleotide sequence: TGTGCCAGCAGCCCTCTAGCGGGAGTTTTTAATGAGCAGTACTTC.

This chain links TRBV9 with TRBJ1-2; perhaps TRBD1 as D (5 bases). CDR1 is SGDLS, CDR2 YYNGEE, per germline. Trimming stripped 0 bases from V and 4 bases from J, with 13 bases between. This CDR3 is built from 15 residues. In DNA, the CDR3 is TGTGCCAGCAGCGTAGATGGGGCGCGTGCCTATGGCTACACCTTC. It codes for CASSVDGARAYGYTF.

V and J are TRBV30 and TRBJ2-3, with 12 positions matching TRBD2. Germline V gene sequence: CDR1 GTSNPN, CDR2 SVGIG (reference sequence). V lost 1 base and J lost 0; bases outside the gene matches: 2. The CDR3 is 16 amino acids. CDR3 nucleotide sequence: TGTGCCTGGAGTGCAGGGACTAGCGGGAGCACAGATACGCAGTATTTT. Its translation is CAWSAGTSGSTDTQYF.

The CDR3 DNA is TGTGCTAGTGGTTTGGATGGGACAGGGGTAGAGACCCAGTACTTC. It translates to CASGLDGTGVETQYF. This chain links TRBV12-5 with TRBJ2-5; the match to TRBD1 covers 10 bases. This CDR3 comprises 15 residues. J lost 4 bases, V lost 1 base, and 3 bases had no gene match. From germline, CDR1 is LGHNT and CDR2 FRNRAP. The complete variable domain, with remaining parts taken from reference TRBV12-5 and TRBJ2-5, reads DARVTQTPRHKVTEMGQEVTMRCQPILGHNTVFWYRQTMMQGLELLAYFRNRAPLDDSGMPKDRFSAEMPDATLATLKIQPSEPRDSAVYFCASGLDGTGVETQYFGPGTRLLVL.

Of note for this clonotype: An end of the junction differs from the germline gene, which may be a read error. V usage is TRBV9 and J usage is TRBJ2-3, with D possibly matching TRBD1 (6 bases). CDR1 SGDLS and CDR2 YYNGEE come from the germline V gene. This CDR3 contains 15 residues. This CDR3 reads CTSSAVHGQPDTQYF. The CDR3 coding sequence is TGTACCAGCAGCGCCGTTCATGGACAGCCAGATACGCAGTATTTT.

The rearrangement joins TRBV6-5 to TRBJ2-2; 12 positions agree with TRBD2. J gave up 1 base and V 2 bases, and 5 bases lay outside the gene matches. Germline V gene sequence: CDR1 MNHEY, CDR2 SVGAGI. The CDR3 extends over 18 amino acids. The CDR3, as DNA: TGTGCCAGCAGTTACCCAGTACTAGCGGGAGGGAACACCGGGGAGCTGTTTTTT. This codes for CASSYPVLAGGNTGELFF.

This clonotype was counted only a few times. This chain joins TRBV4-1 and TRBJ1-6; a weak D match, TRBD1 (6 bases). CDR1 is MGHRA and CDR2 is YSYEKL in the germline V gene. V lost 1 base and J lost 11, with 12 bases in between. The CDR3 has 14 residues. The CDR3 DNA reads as TGCGCCAGCAGCCAAGTACAGGGACTACCACCCCTCCACTTT. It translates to CASSQVQGLPPLHF.